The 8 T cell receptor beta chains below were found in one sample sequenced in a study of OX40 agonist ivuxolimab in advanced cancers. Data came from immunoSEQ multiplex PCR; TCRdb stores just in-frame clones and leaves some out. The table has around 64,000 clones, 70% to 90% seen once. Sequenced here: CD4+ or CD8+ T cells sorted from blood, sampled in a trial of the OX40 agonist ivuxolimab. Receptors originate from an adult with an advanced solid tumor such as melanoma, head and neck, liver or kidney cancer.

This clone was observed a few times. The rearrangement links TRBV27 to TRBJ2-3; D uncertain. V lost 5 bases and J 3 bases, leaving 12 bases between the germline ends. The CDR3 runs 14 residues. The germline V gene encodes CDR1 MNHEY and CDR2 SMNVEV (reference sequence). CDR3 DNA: TGTGCCAGCAGTCCGGCCCTCTGGACAGATACGCAGTATTTT. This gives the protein CASSPALWTDTQYF.

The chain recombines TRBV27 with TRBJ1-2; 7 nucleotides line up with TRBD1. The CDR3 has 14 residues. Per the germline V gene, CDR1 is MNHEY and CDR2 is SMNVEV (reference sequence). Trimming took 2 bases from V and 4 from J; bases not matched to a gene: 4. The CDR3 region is CASSLKGATYGYTF. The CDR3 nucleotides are TGTGCCAGCAGTTTAAAGGGGGCGACCTATGGCTACACCTTC.

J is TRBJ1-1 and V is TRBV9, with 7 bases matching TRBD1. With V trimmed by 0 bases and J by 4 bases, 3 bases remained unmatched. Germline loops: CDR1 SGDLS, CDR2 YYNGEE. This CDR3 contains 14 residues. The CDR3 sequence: CASSVEQGRTEAFF. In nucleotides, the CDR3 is TGTGCCAGCAGCGTAGAACAGGGGCGCACTGAAGCTTTCTTT. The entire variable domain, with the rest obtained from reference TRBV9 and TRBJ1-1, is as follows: DSGVTQTPKHLITATGQRVTLRCSPRSGDLSVYWYQQSLDQGLQFLIQYYNGEERAKGNILERFSAQQFPDLHSELNLSSLELGDSALYFCASSVEQGRTEAFFGQGTRLTVV.

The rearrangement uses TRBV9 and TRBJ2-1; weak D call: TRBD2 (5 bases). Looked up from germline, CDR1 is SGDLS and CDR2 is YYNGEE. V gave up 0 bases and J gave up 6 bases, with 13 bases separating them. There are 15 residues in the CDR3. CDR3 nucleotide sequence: TGTGCCAGCAGCGTAGAGGCGGGTCCTAGCAATGAGCAGTTCTTC. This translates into CASSVEAGPSNEQFF.

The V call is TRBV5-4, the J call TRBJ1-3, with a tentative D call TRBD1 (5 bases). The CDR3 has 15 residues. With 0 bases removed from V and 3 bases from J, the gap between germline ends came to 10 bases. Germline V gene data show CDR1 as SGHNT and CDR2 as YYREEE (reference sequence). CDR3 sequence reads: CASSLEGRVGNTIYF. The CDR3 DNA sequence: TGTGCCAGCAGCTTGGAGGGGCGGGTTGGAAACACCATATATTTT.

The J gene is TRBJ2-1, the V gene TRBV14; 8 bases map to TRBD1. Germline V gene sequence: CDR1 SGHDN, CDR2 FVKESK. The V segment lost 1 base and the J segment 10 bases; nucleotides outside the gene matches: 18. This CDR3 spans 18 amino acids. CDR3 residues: CASSQALLGQGLASEQFF. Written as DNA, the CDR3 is TGTGCCAGCAGCCAAGCCCTTCTAGGACAGGGATTAGCTAGCGAGCAGTTCTTC.

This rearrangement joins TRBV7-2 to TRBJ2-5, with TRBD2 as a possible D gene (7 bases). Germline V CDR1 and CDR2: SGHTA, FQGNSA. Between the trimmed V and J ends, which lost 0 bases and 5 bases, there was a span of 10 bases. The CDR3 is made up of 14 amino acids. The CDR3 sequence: CASSLAGGPETQYF. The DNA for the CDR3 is TGTGCCAGCAGCTTAGCGGGGGGGCCTGAGACCCAGTACTTC.

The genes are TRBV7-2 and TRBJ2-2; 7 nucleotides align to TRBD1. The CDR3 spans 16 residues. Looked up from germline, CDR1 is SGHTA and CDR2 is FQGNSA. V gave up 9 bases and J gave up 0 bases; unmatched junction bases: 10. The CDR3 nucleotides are TGTGCCAGTCCGACGAACCAGGGGGCGAACACCGGGGAGCTGTTTTTT. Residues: CASPTNQGANTGELFF.